This T cell receptor (beta chain) was identified during a study of blood T cells in healthy people across ages. Study-wide findings and caveats: PBMCs left unsorted prevented a conclusive naive versus antigen-experienced comparison.

Combining a sample-barcoded 5' primer with a J-beta primer mix, a second PCR ran for about 7 to 11 cycles. Each CDR3 protein gets one entry after TCRdb re-called the 5' RACE reads with MiXCR. The sample carries some 690,000 distinct CDR3 sequences, 20% to 25% recorded once. To note about this clonotype: Antigen: not known.

Trimming removed 7 bases from V and 4 bases from J, with 7 bases in between. The CDR3 loop spans 12 amino acids. The sequenced sample was blood. This sequence was found in a man in his sixties or seventies in good health. This chain uses TRBV12-3 or TRBV12-4 with TRBJ2-2; no clear D gene. CDR3 sequence reads: CASIEITGELFF. DNA of the CDR3: TGTGCCAGCATCGAAATCACCGGGGAGCTGTTTTTT.